The clone carrying this T cell receptor beta chain was observed many times. This specimen belongs to a study of spatial heterogeneity in lung cancer. Across the study: Among detected sequences, beta-chain ones consistently exceeded alpha-chain ones in number. On average, each unique TCR and UMI combination appeared more than ten times in raw reads.

Time point indicated: sample taken at primary tumor resection. Material for sequencing was whole RNA from tumor, nontumor lung or frozen PBMC, left unsorted. A total of around 72 untreated early-stage non-small cell lung cancer patients served as donors. One entry per CDR3 protein, called by TCRdb with MiXCR from the 5' RACE reads. In the table there are thousands of distinct CDR3 sequences, roughly 7.5% of which are singletons. The CDR3 runs to 14 residues. Germline V CDR1 and CDR2: MDHEN, SYDVKM. Trimming left V 6 bases short and J 0 bases short, with 9 bases between. Sequences were derived from normal lung tissue next to the tumor, sampled at surgery. The sequence came from a male donor with early-stage non-small cell lung cancer. V is TRBV28 and J is TRBJ1-5; a weak D match, TRBD1 (5 bases). This CDR3 is CASSPGGSNQPQHF. CDR3 bases: TGTGCCAGCAGCCCCGGGGGTAGCAATCAGCCCCAGCATTTT.